This TCR beta chain is from a study of T cell responses to AZD1222 COVID-19 vaccine (dated by TCRdb to 2020 to 2023). Regarding the research as a whole: A total of 240 or so trial participants underwent TCR sequencing, of whom about 200 had received two doses of AZD1222 and 26 had received two doses of the MenACWY control vaccine. Trial participants were enrolled by age into 18-55, 56-69 and 70-plus year subgroups, with 148, 28 and 57 TCR-sequenced participants respectively.

The study at large found these results: Spike-specific TCR breadth and depth rose significantly after two AZD1222 doses compared with day 0 and with MenACWY recipients. In the small 56-69-year group, the increase in depth fell short of significance, most likely because of low power. Because no day 14 peak-response samples were available, the repertoires could be characterized only after the peak T cell response. Reportedly, close to half of the unique spike-specific TCRs recognized epitopes lying outside the regions that are mutated in the B.1.351 and B.1.1.7 variants. The vaccine-associated CD4 TCRs covered the entire spike protein, and the dominant responses fell in regions 160-218 and 743-854. Participants were mostly white British, with more females than males. The authors suggested clonal diversity may have been underestimated. Only five or six AZD1222 recipients were SARS-CoV-2 seropositive at baseline, limiting conclusions about previously exposed vaccinees.

The meaning of the sample's time point label: about 28 days (+/-7) after the second vaccine dose. Because spike-specific TCR depth and breadth did not differ between the two schedules, AZD1222 recipients who got a second dose at roughly 4 weeks were pooled with those who got a second dose at roughly 12 weeks. Vaccinee samples came from UK trials COV001 and COV002, including a single-blind randomized controlled phase 2/3 trial of AZD1222 (ChAdOx1 nCoV-19) in healthy adults. For TCRbeta chain sequencing, PBMC samples from trial participants were taken at day 0 and at day 28 after the second dose. The CDR3 regions of human TCRbeta chains were subjected to immunosequencing. The authors' pipeline ran thus. Repertoire TCRs were matched against a reference library of SARS-CoV-2-specific TCRs generated with the MIRA antigen-specificity platform. Breadth meant the fraction of unique TCRs that were SARS-CoV-2-associated, whereas depth meant the fraction of total T cells that were SARS-CoV-2-associated. Each spike-specific TCR was assigned to its reactive spike region and to a CD4 or CD8 class using the MIRA data. Log10-transformed breadth and depth values were compared by one-way ANOVA with Sidak's multiple comparisons tests. Held by TCRdb, this immuneACCESS table contains in-frame sequences only and omits some clones. Under half of the omission traces to an unresolved V gene where checked; the cause of the rest is unknown. V and J calls and clone size are copied from that table; D and trimming were computed from the DNA. The sample data list 150,000 to 200,000 clones, and less than 95% of these were observed just once. The top ten clonotypes cover roughly 6% of the sample.

The CDR3 numbers 15 residues from cysteine through phenylalanine. This entry keeps only the CDR3 DNA: 45 bases, framed from base 1. Compared with germline, V lacks 2 bases and J lacks 4 bases; bases without a gene match: 1. Reading the germline V gene gives CDR1 SGHNT and CDR2 YENEEA. Concerning this clone: Its binding antigen is unknown. No base qualities exist here, and no much larger clone lies one base off it.

Sequenced here: peripheral blood, sampled 28 days after the second AZD1222 dose. The V and J genes are TRBV11-3 and TRBJ2-2, and 10 bases in between align with TRBD2. This receptor was taken from an adult who received the AZD1222 COVID-19 vaccine. The CDR3 protein: CASSLTSGITGELFF. The DNA sequence reads TGTGCCAGCAGCTTAACTAGCGGGATCACCGGGGAGCTGTTTTTT.